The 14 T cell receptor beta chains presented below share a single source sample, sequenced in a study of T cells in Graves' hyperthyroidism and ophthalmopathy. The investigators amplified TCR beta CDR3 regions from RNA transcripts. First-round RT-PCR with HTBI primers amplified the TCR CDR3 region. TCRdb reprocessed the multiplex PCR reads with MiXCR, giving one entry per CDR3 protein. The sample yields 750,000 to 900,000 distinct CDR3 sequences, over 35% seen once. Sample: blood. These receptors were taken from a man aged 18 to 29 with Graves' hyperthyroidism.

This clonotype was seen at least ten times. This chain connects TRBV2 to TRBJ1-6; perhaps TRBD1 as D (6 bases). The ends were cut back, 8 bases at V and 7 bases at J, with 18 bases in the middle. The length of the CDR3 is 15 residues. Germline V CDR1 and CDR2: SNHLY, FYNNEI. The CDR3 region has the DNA TGTGCCAGCGGCCCCGGGGGGCTAGGAAATTCACCCCTCCACTTT. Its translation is CASGPGGLGNSPLHF.

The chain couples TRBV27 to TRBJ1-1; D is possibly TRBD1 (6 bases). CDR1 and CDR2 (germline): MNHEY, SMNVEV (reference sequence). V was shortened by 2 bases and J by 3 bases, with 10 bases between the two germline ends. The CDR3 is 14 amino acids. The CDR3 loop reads CASSLLGGYTEAFF. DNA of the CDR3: TGTGCCAGCAGTTTACTGGGGGGCTACACTGAAGCTTTCTTT.

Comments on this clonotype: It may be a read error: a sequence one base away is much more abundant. CDR3 sequence: CSVGVGVTYAGELFF. CDR3 nucleotide sequence: TGCAGCGTGGGGGTCGGTGTGACATACGCCGGGGAGCTGTTTTTT. V usage is TRBV29-1 and J usage is TRBJ2-2; D could derive from TRBD1 or TRBD2 (5 bases each). CDR1 SQVTM and CDR2 ANQGSEA come from the germline V gene. V lost 6 bases and J lost 6, with 20 bases in between. The CDR3 has 15 amino acids.

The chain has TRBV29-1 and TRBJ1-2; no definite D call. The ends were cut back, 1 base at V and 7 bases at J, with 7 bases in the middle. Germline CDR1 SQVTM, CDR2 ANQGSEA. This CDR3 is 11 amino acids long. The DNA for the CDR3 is TGCAGCGTTGAAGGGTCGGGTGGCTACACCTTC. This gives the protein CSVEGSGGYTF.

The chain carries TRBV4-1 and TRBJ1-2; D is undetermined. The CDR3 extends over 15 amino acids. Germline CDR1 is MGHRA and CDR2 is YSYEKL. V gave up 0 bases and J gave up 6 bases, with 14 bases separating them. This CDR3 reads CASSQDNTVSNGYTF. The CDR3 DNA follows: TGCGCCAGCAGCCAAGATAATACAGTCTCCAATGGCTACACCTTC.

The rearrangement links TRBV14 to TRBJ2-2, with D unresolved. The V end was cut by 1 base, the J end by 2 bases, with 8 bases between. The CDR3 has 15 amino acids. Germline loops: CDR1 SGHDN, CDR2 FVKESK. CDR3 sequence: CASSQVVSNTGELFF. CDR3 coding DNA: TGTGCCAGCAGCCAAGTTGTCTCCAACACCGGGGAGCTGTTTTTT.

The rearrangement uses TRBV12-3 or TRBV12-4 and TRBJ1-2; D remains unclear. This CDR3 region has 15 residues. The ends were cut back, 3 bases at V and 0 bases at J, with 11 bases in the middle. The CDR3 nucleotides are TGTGCCAGCAGTTTGGCCGGCGTAGCTAACTATGGCTACACCTTC. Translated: CASSLAGVANYGYTF.

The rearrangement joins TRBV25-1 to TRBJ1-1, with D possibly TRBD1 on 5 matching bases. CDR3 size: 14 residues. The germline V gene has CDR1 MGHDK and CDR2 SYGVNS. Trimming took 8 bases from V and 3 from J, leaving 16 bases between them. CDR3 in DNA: TGTGCCAGCCAAGATTTGGGGCGCGACACTGAAGCTTTCTTT. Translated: CASQDLGRDTEAFF. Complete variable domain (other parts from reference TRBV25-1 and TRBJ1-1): EADIYQTPRYLVIGTGKKITLECSQTMGHDKMYWYQQDPGMELHLIHYSYGVNSTEKGDLSSESTVSRIRTEHFPLTLESARPSHTSQYLCASQDLGRDTEAFFGQGTRLTVV.

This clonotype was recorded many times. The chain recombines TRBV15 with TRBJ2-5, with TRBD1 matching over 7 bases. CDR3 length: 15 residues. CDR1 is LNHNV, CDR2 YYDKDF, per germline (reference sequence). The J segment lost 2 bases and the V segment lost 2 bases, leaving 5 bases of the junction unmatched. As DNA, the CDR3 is TGTGCCACCAGCAGAATCGGGACAGAGCAAGAGACCCAGTACTTC. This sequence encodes CATSRIGTEQETQYF.

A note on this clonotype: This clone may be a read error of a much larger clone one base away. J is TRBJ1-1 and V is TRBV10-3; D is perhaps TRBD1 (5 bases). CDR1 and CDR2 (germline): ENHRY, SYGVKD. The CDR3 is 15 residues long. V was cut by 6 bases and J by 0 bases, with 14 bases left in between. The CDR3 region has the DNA TGTGCCATCAGGACGACCGCGGGGCTGAACACTGAAGCTTTCTTT. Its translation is CAIRTTAGLNTEAFF.

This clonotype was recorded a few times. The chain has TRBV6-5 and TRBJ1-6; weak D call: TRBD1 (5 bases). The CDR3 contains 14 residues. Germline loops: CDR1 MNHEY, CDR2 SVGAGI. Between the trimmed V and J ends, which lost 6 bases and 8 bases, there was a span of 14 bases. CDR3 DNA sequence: TGTGCCAGCAGATCGAGAGGGGTAGATTCACCCCTCCACTTT. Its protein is CASRSRGVDSPLHF.

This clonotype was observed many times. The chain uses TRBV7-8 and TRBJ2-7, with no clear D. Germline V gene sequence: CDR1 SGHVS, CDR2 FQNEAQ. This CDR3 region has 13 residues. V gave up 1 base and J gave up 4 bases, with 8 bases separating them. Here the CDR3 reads CASSLEEEYEQYF. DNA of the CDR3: TGTGCCAGCAGCTTAGAAGAAGAGTACGAGCAGTACTTC. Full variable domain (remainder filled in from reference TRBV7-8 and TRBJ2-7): GAGVSQSPRYKVAKRGQDVALRCDPISGHVSLFWYQQALGQGPEFLTYFQNEAQLDKSGLPSDRFFAERPEGSVSTLKIQRTQQEDSAVYLCASSLEEEYEQYFGPGTRLTVT.

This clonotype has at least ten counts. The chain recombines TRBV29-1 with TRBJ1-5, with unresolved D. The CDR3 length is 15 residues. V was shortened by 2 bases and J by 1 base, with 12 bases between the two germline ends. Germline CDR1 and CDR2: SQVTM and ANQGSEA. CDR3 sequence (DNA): TGCAGCGTTGAATTTGGGCTGGGGAGCAATCAGCCCCAGCATTTT. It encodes CSVEFGLGSNQPQHF.

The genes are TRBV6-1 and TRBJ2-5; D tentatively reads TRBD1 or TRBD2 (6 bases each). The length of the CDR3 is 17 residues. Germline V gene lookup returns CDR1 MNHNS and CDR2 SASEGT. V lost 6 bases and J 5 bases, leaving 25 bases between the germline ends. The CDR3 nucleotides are TGTGCCAGCAGCCCAGTAACGTTAGGGGGGTCAGGTGAGACCCAGTACTTC. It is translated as CASSPVTLGGSGETQYF.